This is a list of T cell receptor beta chains from one sample in a study of CD8 T cells in Susac syndrome. TCRdb reanalysed the immunoSEQ multiplex PCR reads using MiXCR and keeps one entry per CDR3 protein. Among more than 150,000 distinct CDR3 sequences listed, just under 95% were seen once. Sequencing was performed on CD8+ T cells from PBMCs. Receptor source: a human donor with multiple sclerosis. Each CDR3 is given without its conserved first and last residue.

TRBJ2-2,TRBV20-1,SAVDTNTGELF
TRBJ2-2,TRBV11-3,ATKDGTGELF
TRBJ1-1,TRBV19,ASSMRGEAEAF
TRBJ1-1,TRBV20-1,SARDPGLMNTEAF
TRBJ1-2,TRBV7-9,ASSFLVDTHGYT
TRBJ1-3,TRBV30,ACVLSGNTIY
TRBJ1-5,TRBV6-2/TRBV6-3,ASTREPGGQPQH
TRBJ2-5,TRBV27,AAGFLETQY
TRBJ2-2,TRBV3-1,ASSQGVYLAGELF
TRBJ1-1,TRBV14,ASSRQGLNTEAF
TRBJ2-3,TRBV20-1,SARDRGGSLSTDTQY
TRBJ1-6,TRBV20-1,SARGRGRSPLH
TRBJ2-3,TRBV3-1,ASSHPALGPTDTQY
TRBJ1-1,TRBV13,ASSFTVNTEAF
TRBJ2-3,TRBV9,ASSATSGATDTQY
TRBJ1-1,TRBV14,ASSQKTSRGTEAF
TRBJ1-2,TRBV5-4,ASSLVSVQGYT
TRBJ1-5,TRBV7-9,ASSRTETGDQPQH
TRBJ2-5,TRBV27,ASSVQGETQY
TRBJ1-2,TRBV29-1,SVWTEFNYGYT
TRBJ1-1,TRBV12-3/TRBV12-4,ASSFEWETEAF
TRBJ1-6,TRBV30,AWSALQAGDSPLH
TRBJ1-1,TRBV5-6,ASSLGGVYTEAF
TRBJ2-1,TRBV12-3/TRBV12-4,ASSRGEGIADEQF
TRBJ2-2,TRBV24-1,ATSDRAANTGELF
TRBJ2-3,TRBV12-3/TRBV12-4,ASSTGSTDTQY
TRBJ2-2,TRBV13,ASSPYERGNTGELF
TRBJ2-4,TRBV28,ASSFPPTGPKNIQY
TRBJ1-1,TRBV9,ASSPYPGLATEAF
TRBJ2-7,TRBV20-1,SATPGTGEVGSYEQY